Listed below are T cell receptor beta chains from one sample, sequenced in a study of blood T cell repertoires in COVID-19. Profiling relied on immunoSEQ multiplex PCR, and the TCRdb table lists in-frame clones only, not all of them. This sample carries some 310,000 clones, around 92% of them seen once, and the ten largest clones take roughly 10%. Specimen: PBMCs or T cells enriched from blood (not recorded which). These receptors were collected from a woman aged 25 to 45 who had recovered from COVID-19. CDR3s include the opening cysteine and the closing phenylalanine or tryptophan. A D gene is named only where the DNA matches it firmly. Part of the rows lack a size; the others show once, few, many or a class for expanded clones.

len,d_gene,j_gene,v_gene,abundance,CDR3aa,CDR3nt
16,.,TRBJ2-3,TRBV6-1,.,CASSEESAVEGDTQYF,TGTGCCAGCAGTGAAGAGTCCGCTGTGGAGGGAGATACGCAGTATTTT
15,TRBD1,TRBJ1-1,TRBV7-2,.,CASSLVGTGNTEAFF,TGTGCCAGCAGCTTAGTTGGGACAGGGAACACTGAAGCTTTCTTT
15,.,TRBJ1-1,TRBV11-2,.,CASSLGSDSKAEAFF,TGTGCCAGCAGCTTAGGGTCAGACAGTAAAGCTGAAGCTTTCTTT
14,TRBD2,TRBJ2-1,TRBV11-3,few,CASKLAGDYNEQFF,TGTGCCAGCAAACTAGCGGGGGATTACAATGAGCAGTTCTTC
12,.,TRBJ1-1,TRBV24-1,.,CATSENQGRAFF,TGTGCCACCAGTGAAAACCAGGGTCGAGCTTTCTTT
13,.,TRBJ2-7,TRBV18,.,CASSPMRGNEQYF,TGTGCCAGCTCACCGATGAGAGGGAACGAGCAGTACTTC
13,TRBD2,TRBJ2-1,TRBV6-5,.,CASSYSIAGVSLF,TGTGCCAGCAGTTACTCGATAGCGGGAGTATCTCTCTTC
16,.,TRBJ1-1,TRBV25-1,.,CASSEWGTGRNTEAFF,TGTGCCAGCAGTGAATGGGGTACAGGGAGGAACACTGAAGCTTTCTTT
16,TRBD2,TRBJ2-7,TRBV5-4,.,CASSLALAGSVYEQYF,TGTGCCAGCAGCTTGGCCCTAGCGGGATCGGTGTACGAGCAGTACTTC
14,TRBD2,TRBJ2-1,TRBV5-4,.,CASSLGLAESEQFF,TGTGCCAGCAGCTTGGGACTAGCAGAGAGTGAGCAGTTCTTC
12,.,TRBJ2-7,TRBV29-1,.,CSVRTDTYEQYF,TGCAGCGTTCGGACTGATACCTACGAGCAGTACTTC
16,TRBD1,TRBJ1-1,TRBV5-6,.,CASSLVGGWGLAEAFF,TGTGCCAGCAGCTTGGTAGGGGGCTGGGGTTTGGCTGAAGCTTTCTTT
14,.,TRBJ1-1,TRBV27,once,CASSFSGDNTEAFF,TGTGCCAGCAGTTTTTCGGGGGATAACACTGAAGCTTTCTTT
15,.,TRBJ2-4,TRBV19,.,CASSGETLAKNIQYF,TGTGCCAGTAGTGGGGAGACCTTAGCCAAAAACATTCAGTACTTC
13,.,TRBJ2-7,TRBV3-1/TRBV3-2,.,CASSDHQGGEQYF,TGTGCCAGCAGCGATCATCAGGGTGGCGAGCAGTACTTC
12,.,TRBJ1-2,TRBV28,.,CASSLYINGYTF,TGTGCCAGCAGTTTATACATAAATGGCTACACCTTC
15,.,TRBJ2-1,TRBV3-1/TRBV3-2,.,CASSQAQQRVNEQFF,TGTGCCAGCAGCCAAGCCCAGCAGCGGGTCAATGAGCAGTTCTTC
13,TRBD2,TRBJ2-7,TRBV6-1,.,CASTRLAGGEQYF,TGTGCCAGCACGAGACTAGCGGGAGGCGAGCAGTACTTC
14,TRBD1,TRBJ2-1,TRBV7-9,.,CASSLLGQDNEQFF,TGTGCCAGCAGCTTACTCGGACAGGACAATGAGCAGTTCTTC
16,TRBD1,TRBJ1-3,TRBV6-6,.,CASSRGQGFSGNTIYF,TGTGCCAGCAGTCGAGGACAGGGGTTCTCTGGAAACACCATATATTTT
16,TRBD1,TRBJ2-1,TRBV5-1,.,CASSLDTGQGYNEQFF,TGCGCCAGCAGCTTGGATACGGGACAGGGTTACAATGAGCAGTTCTTC
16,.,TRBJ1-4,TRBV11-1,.,CASSGGGVPGPEKLFF,TGTGCCAGCAGCGGCGGCGGGGTACCTGGCCCTGAAAAACTGTTTTTT
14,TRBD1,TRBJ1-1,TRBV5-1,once,CASSQGTGGTEAFF,TGCGCCAGCAGCCAAGGGACAGGGGGCACTGAAGCTTTCTTT
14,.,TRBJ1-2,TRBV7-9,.,CASSPTEEDYGYTF,TGTGCCAGCAGCCCCACCGAAGAGGACTATGGCTACACCTTC
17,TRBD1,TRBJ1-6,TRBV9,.,CASSAVGYRDRNSPLHF,TGTGCCAGCAGCGCCGTAGGATACCGGGACAGGAATTCACCCCTCCACTTT
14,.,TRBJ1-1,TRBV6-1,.,CASSEFRVGTEAFF,TGTGCCAGCAGTGAATTCAGGGTGGGCACTGAAGCTTTCTTT
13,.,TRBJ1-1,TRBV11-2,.,CASSFGGNTEAFF,TGTGCCAGCAGCTTCGGCGGGAACACTGAAGCTTTCTTT
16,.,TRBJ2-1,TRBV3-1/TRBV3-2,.,CASSQFQASSYNEQFF,TGTGCCAGCAGCCAATTCCAAGCGAGCTCCTACAATGAGCAGTTCTTC
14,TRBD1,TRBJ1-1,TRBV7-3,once,CASSQQGEYTEAFF,TGTGCCAGCAGCCAACAGGGGGAGTACACTGAAGCTTTCTTT
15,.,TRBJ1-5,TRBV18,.,CASSPLGAGDSPQHF,TGTGCCAGCTCACCATTGGGAGCAGGTGATAGTCCCCAGCATTTT
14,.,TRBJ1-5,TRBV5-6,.,CASSLRGSNQPQHF,TGTGCCAGCAGCTTGCGGGGTAGCAATCAGCCCCAGCATTTT
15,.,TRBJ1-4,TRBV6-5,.,CASSYSQAGHAKLFF,TGTGCCAGCAGTTACTCGCAAGCTGGGCATGCAAAACTGTTTTTT
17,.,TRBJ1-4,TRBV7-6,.,CASSLALATATNEKLFF,TGTGCCAGCAGCTTAGCGCTAGCAACAGCAACTAATGAAAAACTGTTTTTT
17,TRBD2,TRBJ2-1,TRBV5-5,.,CASSPGLAHIIGNEQFF,TGTGCCAGCAGCCCGGGACTAGCGCATATAATTGGGAATGAGCAGTTCTTC
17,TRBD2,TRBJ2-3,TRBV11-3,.,CASSSPGLAGGKDTQYF,TGTGCCAGCAGCTCCCCGGGACTAGCGGGAGGAAAAGATACGCAGTATTTT
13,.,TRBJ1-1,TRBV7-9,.,CASSPDRIPEAFF,TGTGCCAGCAGCCCCGACAGAATCCCTGAAGCTTTCTTT
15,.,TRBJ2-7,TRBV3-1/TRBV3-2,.,CASRQRGRGESEQYF,TGTGCCAGCAGACAAAGAGGCAGGGGCGAATCCGAGCAGTACTTC
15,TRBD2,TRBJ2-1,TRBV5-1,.,CASSEVAGVGNEQFF,TGCGCCAGCAGCGAAGTAGCGGGAGTAGGCAATGAGCAGTTCTTC
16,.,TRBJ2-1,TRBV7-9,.,CASSLEGGSSYNEQFF,TGTGCCAGCAGCTTAGAGGGGGGGAGCTCCTACAATGAGCAGTTCTTC
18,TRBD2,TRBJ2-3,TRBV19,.,CASSSQGLAGVFADTQYF,TGTGCCAGTAGTTCACAGGGACTAGCGGGAGTCTTCGCAGATACGCAGTATTTT
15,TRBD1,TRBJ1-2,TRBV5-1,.,CASSVGQGASHGYTF,TGCGCCAGCAGTGTGGGACAGGGGGCGTCGCATGGCTACACCTTC
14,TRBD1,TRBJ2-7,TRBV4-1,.,CASSQETGAYEQYF,TGCGCCAGCAGCCAAGAGACAGGGGCCTACGAGCAGTACTTC
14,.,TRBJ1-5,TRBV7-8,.,CASSLGTRAQPQHF,TGTGCCAGCAGCTTAGGGACGCGGGCTCAGCCCCAGCATTTT
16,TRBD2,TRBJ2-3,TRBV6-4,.,CASSDSRDYGADTQYF,TGTGCCAGCAGTGACTCGAGGGACTATGGAGCAGATACGCAGTATTTT
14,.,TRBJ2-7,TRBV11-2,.,CASSLQGDFYEQYF,TGTGCCAGCAGCTTACAAGGGGACTTCTACGAGCAGTACTTC
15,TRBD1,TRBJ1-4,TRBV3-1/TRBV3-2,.,CASSRGQSTNEKLFF,TGTGCCAGCAGCCGGGGACAGTCTACTAATGAAAAACTGTTTTTT
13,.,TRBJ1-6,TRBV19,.,CASSIRQYSPLHF,TGTGCCAGTAGTATCAGACAGTATTCACCCCTCCACTTT
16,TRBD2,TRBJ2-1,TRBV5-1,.,CASSLFSGTLYNEQFF,TGCGCCAGCAGCTTGTTTAGCGGGACTCTCTACAATGAGCAGTTCTTC
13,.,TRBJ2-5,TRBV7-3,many,CASSLTTTGTQYF,TGTGCCAGCAGCTTAACGACCACGGGGACCCAGTACTTC
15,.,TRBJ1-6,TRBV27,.,CASSLYDKPNSPLHF,TGTGCCAGCAGTTTGTATGACAAACCCAATTCACCCCTCCACTTT
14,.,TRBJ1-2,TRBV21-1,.,CASSMSPTNYGYTF,TGTGCCAGCAGCATGAGCCCGACTAACTATGGCTACACCTTC
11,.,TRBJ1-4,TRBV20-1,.,CSAGHREKLFF,TGCAGTGCGGGACATCGTGAAAAACTGTTTTTT
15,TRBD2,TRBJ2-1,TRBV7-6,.,CASSNSGSSYNEQFF,TGTGCCAGCAGCAATAGCGGGAGCTCCTACAATGAGCAGTTCTTC
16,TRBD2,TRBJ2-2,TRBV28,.,CASSEAVAGNTGELFF,TGTGCCAGCAGTGAGGCAGTAGCGGGTAACACCGGGGAGCTGTTTTTT
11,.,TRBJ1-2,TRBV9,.,CASSVGYGYTF,TGTGCCAGCAGCGTAGGCTACGGCTACACCTTC
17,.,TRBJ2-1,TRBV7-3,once,CASSLGGLGSSYNEQFF,TGTGCCAGCAGCTTGGGGGGGCTGGGGTCCTCCTACAATGAGCAGTTCTTC
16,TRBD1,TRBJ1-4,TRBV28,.,CASSLQQGAQYEKLFF,TGTGCCAGCAGTTTGCAACAGGGGGCCCAATATGAAAAACTGTTTTTT
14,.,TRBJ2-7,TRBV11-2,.,CASSLDYGGKEQYF,TGTGCCAGCAGCTTAGATTATGGGGGGAAAGAGCAGTACTTC
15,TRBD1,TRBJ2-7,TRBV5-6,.,CASSLAGTGVYEQYF,TGTGCCAGCAGCTTGGCTGGGACAGGGGTGTACGAGCAGTACTTC
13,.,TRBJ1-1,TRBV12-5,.,CASGLGRGAEAFF,TGTGCTAGTGGTTTGGGAAGGGGCGCTGAAGCTTTCTTT